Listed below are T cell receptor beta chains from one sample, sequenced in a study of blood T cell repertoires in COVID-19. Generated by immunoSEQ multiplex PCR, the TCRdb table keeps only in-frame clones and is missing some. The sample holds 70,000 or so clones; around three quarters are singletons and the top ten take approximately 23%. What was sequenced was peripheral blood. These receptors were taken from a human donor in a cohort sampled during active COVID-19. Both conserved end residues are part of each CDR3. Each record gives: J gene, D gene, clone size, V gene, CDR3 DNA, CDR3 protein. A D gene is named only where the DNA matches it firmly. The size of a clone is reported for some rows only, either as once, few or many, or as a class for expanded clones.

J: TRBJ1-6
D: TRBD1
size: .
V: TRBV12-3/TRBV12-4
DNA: TGTGCCAGCAGTCAGGACAGGGTTTCACCCCTCCACTTT
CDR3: CASSQDRVSPLHF

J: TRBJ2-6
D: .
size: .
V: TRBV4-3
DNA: TGCGCCAGCAGCCGGCAGGTCGAGTTTGGGGCCAACGTCCTGACTTTC
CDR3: CASSRQVEFGANVLTF

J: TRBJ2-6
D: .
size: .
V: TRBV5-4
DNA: TGTGCCAGCAGCGTCGACGGACTCTCTGGGGCCAACGTCCTGACTTTC
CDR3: CASSVDGLSGANVLTF

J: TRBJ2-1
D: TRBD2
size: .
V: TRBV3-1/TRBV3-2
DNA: TGTGCCAGCAGCCAAGAGGGGACGCGGGGGGGCTACTACAATGAGCAGTTCTTC
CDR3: CASSQEGTRGGYYNEQFF

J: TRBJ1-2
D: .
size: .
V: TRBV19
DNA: TGTGCCAGTACCAGCGAGCTCCCTCCGTATGGCTACACCTTC
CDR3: CASTSELPPYGYTF

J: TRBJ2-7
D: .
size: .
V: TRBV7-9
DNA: TGTGCCAGCAGCTTAATGACAGGTCGCGACGAGCAGTACTTC
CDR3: CASSLMTGRDEQYF

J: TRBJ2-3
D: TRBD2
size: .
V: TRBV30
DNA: TGTGCCTGGAATAGCGGGGTTAGCACAGATACGCAGTATTTT
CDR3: CAWNSGVSTDTQYF

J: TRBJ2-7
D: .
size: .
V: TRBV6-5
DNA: TGTGCCAGCAGTTACTCGGGCTCGATCTCCTACGAGCAGTACTTC
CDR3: CASSYSGSISYEQYF

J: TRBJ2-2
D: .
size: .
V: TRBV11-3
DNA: TGTGCCAGCAGCCCGGCGGCCGGGGAGCTGTTTTTT
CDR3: CASSPAAGELFF

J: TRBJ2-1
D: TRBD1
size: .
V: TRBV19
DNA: TGTGCCAGTACCGCTGATCCGACAGGGGCTCTGCGCAATGAGCAGTTCTTC
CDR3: CASTADPTGALRNEQFF

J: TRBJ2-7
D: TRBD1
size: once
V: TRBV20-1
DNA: TGCAGTGCTAGTGGACAGGAAGCCTACGAGCAGTACTTC
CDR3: CSASGQEAYEQYF

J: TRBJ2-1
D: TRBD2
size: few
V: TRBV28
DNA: TGTGCCAGCAGCAACGGACTAGCGGGAGGGAACAATGAGCAGTTCTTC
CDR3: CASSNGLAGGNNEQFF

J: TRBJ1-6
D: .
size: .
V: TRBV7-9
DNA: TGTGCCAGCAGCTTAATTCGACCCGCAGGGGCGACGAATTCACCCCTCCACTTT
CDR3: CASSLIRPAGATNSPLHF

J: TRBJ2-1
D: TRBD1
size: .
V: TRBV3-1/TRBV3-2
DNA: TGTGCCAGCAGCTTCAGGGGGCAGGGTCAACAGTTCTTC
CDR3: CASSFRGQGQQFF

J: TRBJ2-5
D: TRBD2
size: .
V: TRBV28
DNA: TGTGCCAGCAGCCCTGGGACTAGCGGGAGGACCCAAGAGACCCAGTACTTC
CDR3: CASSPGTSGRTQETQYF

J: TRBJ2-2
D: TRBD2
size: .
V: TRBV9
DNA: TGTGCCAGCAGCGTAGTAGCGGGAGACACCGGGGAGCTGTTTTTT
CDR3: CASSVVAGDTGELFF

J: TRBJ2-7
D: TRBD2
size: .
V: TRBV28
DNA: TGTGCCAGCAGCCATGGGGTAGCGGGAGTGGTTATTCCCTACGAGCAGTACTTC
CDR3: CASSHGVAGVVIPYEQYF

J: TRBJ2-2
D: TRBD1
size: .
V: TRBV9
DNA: TGTGCCAGCAGCTTACTATCCGGGACAGGGAACACCGGGGAGCTGTTTTTT
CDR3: CASSLLSGTGNTGELFF

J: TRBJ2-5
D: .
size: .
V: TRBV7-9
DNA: TGTGCCAGCGGGCATTCGGTCCGGGAGACCCAGTACTTC
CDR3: CASGHSVRETQYF

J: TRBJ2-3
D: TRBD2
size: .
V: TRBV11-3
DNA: TGTGCCAGCAGCTTAGGACGGGGGGGCGCAGATACGCAGTATTTT
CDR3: CASSLGRGGADTQYF

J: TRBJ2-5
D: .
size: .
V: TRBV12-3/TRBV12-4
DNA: TGTGCCAGCAGGAAAACTAGGATGGAGACCCAGTACTTC
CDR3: CASRKTRMETQYF

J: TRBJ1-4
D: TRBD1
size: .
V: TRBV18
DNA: TGTGCCAGCTCAAGGACAGGAAGCTATGAAAAACTGTTTTTT
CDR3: CASSRTGSYEKLFF

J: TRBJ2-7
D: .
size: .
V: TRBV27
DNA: TGTGCCAGCAGTTCCCCACAGGGCAACGAGCAGTACTTC
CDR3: CASSSPQGNEQYF

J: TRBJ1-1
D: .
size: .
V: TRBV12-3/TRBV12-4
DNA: TGTGCCAGCACGATCCGGGCGGGAACTGAAGCTTTCTTT
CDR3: CASTIRAGTEAFF

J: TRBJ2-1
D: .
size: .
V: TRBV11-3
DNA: TGTGCCAGCAGCTTAGGTCAAAACAATGAGCAGTTCTTC
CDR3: CASSLGQNNEQFF

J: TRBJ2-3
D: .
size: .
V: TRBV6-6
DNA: TGTGCCAGCAGTGCCCGGGACTCGGCGGCAGATACGCAGTATTTT
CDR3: CASSARDSAADTQYF

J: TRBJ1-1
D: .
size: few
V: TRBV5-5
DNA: TGTGCCAGCAGCTTATCAGGGGAGCGCTCCCAAGCTTTCTTT
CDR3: CASSLSGERSQAFF

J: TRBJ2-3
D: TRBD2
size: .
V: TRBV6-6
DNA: TGTGCCAGCAGTTTACTAGCGGGGGGGCCGACAGATACGCAGTATTTT
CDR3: CASSLLAGGPTDTQYF

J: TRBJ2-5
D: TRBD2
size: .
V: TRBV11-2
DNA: TGTGCCAGCAGCTTAGTTGGGGGGGGGTACCAAGAGACCCAGTACTTC
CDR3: CASSLVGGGYQETQYF

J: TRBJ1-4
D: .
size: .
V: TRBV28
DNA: TGTGCCAGCAGTTCAGATGGTCCCAGGGCGGCTAATGAAAAACTGTTTTTT
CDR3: CASSSDGPRAANEKLFF

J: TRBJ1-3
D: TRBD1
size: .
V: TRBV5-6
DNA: TGTGCCAGCAGCTGGGGGGACAGGATCTCTGGAAACACCATATATTTT
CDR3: CASSWGDRISGNTIYF

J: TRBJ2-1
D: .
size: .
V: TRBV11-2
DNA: TGTGCCAGCTCAATTAGTGGGGCAGGCAATGAGCAGTTCTTC
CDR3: CASSISGAGNEQFF

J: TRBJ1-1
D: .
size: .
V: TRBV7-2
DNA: TGTGCCAGCAGCTTAGGACAGTTGAACACTGAAGCTTTCTTT
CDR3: CASSLGQLNTEAFF

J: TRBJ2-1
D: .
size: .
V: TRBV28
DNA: TGTGCCAGCAGTTTGCTAGTCTCCTACAATGAGCAGTTCTTC
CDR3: CASSLLVSYNEQFF

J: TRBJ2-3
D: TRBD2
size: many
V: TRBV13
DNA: TGTGCCAGCAGCTCGACTAGCGGGGGGTTGACGCAGTATTTT
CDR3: CASSSTSGGLTQYF

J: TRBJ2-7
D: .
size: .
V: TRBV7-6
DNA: TGTGCCAGCAGCTTAGGTGCGGGTACCGAGCAGTACTTC
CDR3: CASSLGAGTEQYF

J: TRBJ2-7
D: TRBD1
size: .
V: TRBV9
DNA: TGTGCCAGCAGCCCGACAGGGGCTGCCTACGAGCAGTACTTC
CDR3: CASSPTGAAYEQYF

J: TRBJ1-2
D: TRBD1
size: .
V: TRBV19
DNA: TGTGCCAGTAGTACTACGACCGGGACAGACTATGGCTACACCTTC
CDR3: CASSTTTGTDYGYTF

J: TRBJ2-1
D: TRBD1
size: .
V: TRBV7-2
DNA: TGTGCCAGCAGCCCTACAGGGGGCGTCTACAATGAGCAGTTCTTC
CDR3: CASSPTGGVYNEQFF

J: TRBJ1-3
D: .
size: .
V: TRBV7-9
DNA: TGTGCCAGCAGCGACCTGAGGAGGCCTGGAAACACCATATATTTT
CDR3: CASSDLRRPGNTIYF

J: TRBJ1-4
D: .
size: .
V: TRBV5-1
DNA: TGCGCCAGCAGCACCGGACAAGGGGCTGAAAAACTGTTTTTT
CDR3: CASSTGQGAEKLFF

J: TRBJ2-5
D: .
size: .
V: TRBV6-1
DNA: TGTGCCAGCAGTGAACAGGGGAAGGAGACCCAGTACTTC
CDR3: CASSEQGKETQYF

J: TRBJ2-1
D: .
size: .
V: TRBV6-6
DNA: TGTGCCAGCAGTTACGCTGCCCAAACCCTGACGGGTGAGCAGTTCTTC
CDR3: CASSYAAQTLTGEQFF

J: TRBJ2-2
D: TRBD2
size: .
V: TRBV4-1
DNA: TGCGCCAGCAGCCCCTTAGCGGGAGCGGACACCGGGGAGCTGTTTTTT
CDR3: CASSPLAGADTGELFF

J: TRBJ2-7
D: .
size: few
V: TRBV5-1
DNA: TGCGCCAGCAGTCCCTTATGGGGAGCCTACGAGCAGTACTTC
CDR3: CASSPLWGAYEQYF

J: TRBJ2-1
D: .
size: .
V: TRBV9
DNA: TGTGCCAGCAGCTCGCGACTTTACGGGAGTAATGAGCAGTTCTTC
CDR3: CASSSRLYGSNEQFF

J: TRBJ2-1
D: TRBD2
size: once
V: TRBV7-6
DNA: TGTGCCAGCAGCTTAGCGGGCGGGGGTAACTACAATGAGCAGTTCTTC
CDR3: CASSLAGGGNYNEQFF

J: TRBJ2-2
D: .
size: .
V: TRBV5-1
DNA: TGCGCCAGCAGGGGGCCGATGGGAACCGGGGAGCTGTTTTTT
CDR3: CASRGPMGTGELFF

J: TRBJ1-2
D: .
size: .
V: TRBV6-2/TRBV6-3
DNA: TGTGCCAGCAGTGAGCCTTCTATCTATGGCTACACCTTC
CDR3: CASSEPSIYGYTF

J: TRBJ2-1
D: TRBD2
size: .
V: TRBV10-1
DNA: TGCGCCAGCAGTGTCCTGCTAGCGGAGAGATGCAATGAGCAGTTCTTC
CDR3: CASSVLLAERCNEQFF

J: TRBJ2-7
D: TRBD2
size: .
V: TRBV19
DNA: TGTGCCAGTAGAAGGGGACTAGACGGTACCTACGAGCAGTACTTC
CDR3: CASRRGLDGTYEQYF

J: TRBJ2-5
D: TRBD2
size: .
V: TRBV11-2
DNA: TGTGCCAGCTCCGGGGGGGGCCTTTCCCAAGAGACCCAGTACTTC
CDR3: CASSGGGLSQETQYF

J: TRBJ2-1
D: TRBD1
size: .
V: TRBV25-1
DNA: TGTGCCAGCAGTGAGGACAGGGGCTCCGGGGATGAGCAGTTCTTC
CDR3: CASSEDRGSGDEQFF

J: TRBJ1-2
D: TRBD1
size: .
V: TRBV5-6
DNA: TGTGCCAGCAGCCCCGAGGGGGCCCTCTATGGCTACACCTTC
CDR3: CASSPEGALYGYTF